Following are 32 T cell receptor beta chains from one sample sequenced in a study of shared clonotypes between healthy human individuals. The assay was immunoSEQ multiplex PCR, and TCRdb's table has in-frame clones only and misses some. In the table there are 400,000 to 600,000 clones, almost 80% of which are singletons. The sample comprised PBMCs. The receptors stem from a woman aged 40-49 years in good health. Some clones in this sample may be carry-over from other donors' samples.

This chain joins TRBV6-6 and TRBJ2-5, with TRBD1 as a possible D gene (6 bases). Trimming stripped 11 bases from V and 5 bases from J, with 18 bases between. Germline V gene sequence: CDR1 MNHNY, CDR2 SVGAGI (reference sequence). The length of the CDR3 is 13 residues. The CDR3 region is CASVEGGGETQYF. The DNA of the CDR3 is TGTGCCTCAGTGGAAGGGGGTGGGGAGACCCAGTACTTC.

CDR3 residues: CASSLWTGTGTGELFF. The CDR3 nucleotides read TGTGCCAGCAGTTTATGGACAGGGACGGGCACCGGGGAGCTGTTTTTT. The V call is TRBV28, the J call TRBJ2-2; 7 nucleotides agree with TRBD1. From germline, CDR1 is MDHEN and CDR2 SYDVKM. This CDR3 has 16 amino acids. V shed 0 bases and J 4 bases; nucleotides not matched to a gene: 5.

The chain joins TRBV18 to TRBJ1-2, with 7 nucleotides matching TRBD1. V was clipped by 0 bases and J by 8 bases; unmatched bases: 9. This CDR3 comprises 15 residues. Germline loops: CDR1 KGHSH, CDR2 LQKENI. CDR3 DNA: TGTGCCAGCTCACCACCGGGGACAGAGGGTATGGGCTACACCTTC. As protein: CASSPPGTEGMGYTF.

The V gene is TRBV19, the J gene TRBJ1-1; 9 bases fit TRBD1. V lost 4 bases to trimming and J lost 1 base; unmatched junction nucleotides: 7. This CDR3 spans 16 amino acids. Germline loops: CDR1 LNHDA, CDR2 SQIVND (reference sequence). CDR3 in amino acids: CASSSGQGSENTEAFF. In nucleotides, the CDR3 is TGTGCCAGTAGTAGCGGACAGGGGTCGGAGAACACTGAAGCTTTCTTT.

This clone appeared many times. This sequence joins TRBV10-3 and TRBJ2-2; D is undetermined. V lost 3 bases and J lost 4, with 6 bases in between. CDR3 length: 13 residues. Germline CDR1 reads ENHRY; CDR2 reads SYGVKD. The CDR3 protein is CAISDRATGELFF. The CDR3 region has the DNA TGTGCCATCAGTGATAGGGCCACCGGGGAGCTGTTTTTT.

This clone has at least ten counts. V and J are TRBV2 and TRBJ1-2, with TRBD1 matching over 10 bases. In germline, CDR1 is SNHLY, CDR2 FYNNEI. The CDR3 consists of 15 residues. V trimming: 7 bases; J trimming: 1 base; junction bases outside the gene matches: 6. The CDR3: CASKSGTGDNYGYTF. CDR3 coding DNA: TGTGCCAGCAAGTCCGGGACAGGGGATAACTATGGCTACACCTTC. The whole variable domain, filled in from reference TRBV2 and TRBJ1-2, reads EPEVTQTPSHQVTQMGQEVILRCVPISNHLYFYWYRQILGQKVEFLVSFYNNEISEKSEIFDDQFSVERPDGSNFTLKIRSTKLEDSAMYFCASKSGTGDNYGYTFGSGTRLTVV.

J is TRBJ2-7 and V is TRBV11-2; D uncertain. There are 15 residues in the CDR3. Germline V gene lookup returns CDR1 SGHAT and CDR2 FQNNGV. Between the trimmed V and J ends, which lost 1 base and 7 bases, there was a span of 17 bases. CDR3 DNA sequence: TGTGCCAGCAGCTTAGGGCCCCCTGGGGAATGGGAGCAGTACTTC. It yields the protein CASSLGPPGEWEQYF.

The rearrangement joins TRBV15 to TRBJ2-3; TRBD2 might be the D (6 bases). CDR3 length equals 15 residues. The V gene lost 6 bases and the J gene lost 10 bases, with 23 bases spanning the gap. The V gene's germline CDR1 is LNHNV and CDR2 YYDKDF (reference sequence). Here the CDR3 DNA reads TGTGCCACCAGTCCCTTGACGGGAGTTGTCTTAGCGCAGTATTTT. The encoded protein is CATSPLTGVVLAQYF.

In its sample, this clone was seen a few times. This chain links TRBV7-3 with TRBJ2-1; D gene unclear. The V and J ends lost 7 bases and 6 bases respectively, with 16 bases between them. Germline values: CDR1 SGHTA, CDR2 FQGTGA. CDR3 length: 14 residues. The CDR3 reads CASTHYRIINEQFF. The CDR3 DNA follows: TGTGCCAGCACTCACTACCGAATAATCAATGAGCAGTTCTTC.

This chain connects TRBV4-1 to TRBJ1-4; the D gene is possibly TRBD1 (6 bases). The V and J ends lost 3 bases and 5 bases respectively, with 16 bases between them. The V gene's germline CDR1 is MGHRA and CDR2 YSYEKL. The CDR3 runs 16 residues. The CDR3 DNA sequence: TGCGCCAGCAGCCATGCCGGGCGGGGGGCGAATGAAAAACTGTTTTTT. The encoded protein is CASSHAGRGANEKLFF.

This clone was observed once. The rearrangement links TRBV15 to TRBJ1-1, with D perhaps matching TRBD1 (6 bases). The ends were cut back, 1 base at V and 5 bases at J, with 8 bases in the middle. Germline V gives CDR1 LNHNV, CDR2 YYDKDF (reference sequence). The CDR3 has 13 residues. CDR3 in DNA: TGTGCCACCAGCAGAGGCCAGGGGACTGAAGCTTTCTTT. Protein product: CATSRGQGTEAFF.

The chain couples TRBV11-2 to TRBJ1-5; TRBD1 is a possible D gene (5 bases). The ends were cut back, 5 bases at V and 4 bases at J, with 15 bases in the middle. The CDR3 extends over 15 amino acids. Per the germline V gene, CDR1 is SGHAT and CDR2 is FQNNGV. The CDR3 DNA follows: TGTGCCAGCAGCGATCCAGGGTCTGGTAATCAGCCCCAGCATTTT. Amino acid sequence: CASSDPGSGNQPQHF.

V usage is TRBV11-2 and J usage is TRBJ2-1, with a possible D match to TRBD2 (6 bases). V was shortened by 0 bases and J by 2 bases, with 11 bases between the two germline ends. Looked up from germline, CDR1 is SGHAT and CDR2 is FQNNGV. This CDR3 is 16 amino acids long. The CDR3 sequence: CASSLDRASAYNEQFF. In nucleotides, the CDR3 is TGTGCCAGCAGCTTAGATCGGGCTAGCGCCTACAATGAGCAGTTCTTC.

The rearrangement uses TRBV6-5 and TRBJ2-5; 7 positions agree with TRBD2. This CDR3 has 14 amino acids. Germline V lookup: CDR1 MNHEY, CDR2 SVGAGI. Trimming at V came to 7 bases and at J to 1 base, leaving 6 bases not matched to a gene. CDR3 loop: CASKTSAVQETQYF. The CDR3 DNA follows: TGTGCCAGCAAAACTAGCGCGGTCCAAGAGACCCAGTACTTC.

This clone was detected only once. This rearrangement joins TRBV30 to TRBJ2-5, with 7 positions matching TRBD1. V trimming: 4 bases; J trimming: 4 bases; junction bases outside the gene matches: 3. The germline gives CDR1 GTSNPN, CDR2 SVGIG (reference sequence). This CDR3 has 12 residues. The CDR3 nucleotides read TGTGCCTGGACTCCAGGGGGAGAGACCCAGTACTTC. This translates into CAWTPGGETQYF.

This chain links TRBV4-2 with TRBJ2-1; 14 bases are shared with TRBD2. Germline CDR1 LGHNA, CDR2 YNFKEQ. The V and J ends lost 4 bases and 6 bases, in that order; junction bases with no gene match: 8. This CDR3 region has 17 residues. The CDR3 region has the DNA TGTGCCAGCAGCCCTGAAAAGGGACTAGCGGGAGTCAATGAGCAGTTCTTC. Its protein is CASSPEKGLAGVNEQFF.

The rearrangement uses TRBV4-3 and TRBJ2-3; D may be TRBD2 (6 bases). The CDR3 is 14 residues long. From germline, CDR1 is LGHNA and CDR2 YSLEER. Trimming cost V 3 bases and J 7 bases, with 14 bases left between them. This chain's CDR3 is CASSHRTKENTQYF. CDR3 DNA: TGCGCCAGCAGCCACAGGACTAAGGAGAATACGCAGTATTTT.

As regards this clone: A junction boundary mismatches the germline segment, possibly from a read error. This CDR3 is also generated by other DNA sequences in the sample. This rearrangement joins TRBV7-2 to TRBJ2-1, with 7 bases identical to TRBD2. From germline, CDR1 is SGHTA and CDR2 FQGNSA. This CDR3 has 15 residues. The CDR3 loop reads CASSLGGRAVDEQFF. The CDR3 DNA reads as TGTGCCAGCAGCTTAGGGGGGAGGGCCGTGGATGAACAGTTCTTC.

The chain couples TRBV30 to TRBJ2-3, with 8 bases that match TRBD1. The CDR3 extends over 16 amino acids. The V segment lost 1 base and the J segment 0 bases; nucleotides outside the gene matches: 6. Germline CDR1 reads GTSNPN; CDR2 reads SVGIG (reference sequence). The CDR3 nucleotides read TGTGCCTGGAGTGAAGGGACAGGTCTGAGCACAGATACGCAGTATTTT. It is translated as CAWSEGTGLSTDTQYF. Full variable domain (remainder filled in from reference TRBV30 and TRBJ2-3): SQTIHQWPATLVQPVGSPLSLECTVEGTSNPNLYWYRQAAGRGLQLLFYSVGIGQISSEVPQNLSASRPQDRQFILSSKKLLLSDSGFYLCAWSEGTGLSTDTQYFGPGTRLTVL.

V gene TRBV11-3 combines with J gene TRBJ2-2; 7 bases align to TRBD1. The CDR3 runs to 14 residues. V trimming: 5 bases; J trimming: 6 bases; junction bases outside the gene matches: 6. Germline V gene sequence: CDR1 SGHNT, CDR2 YENEEA. The CDR3 region has the DNA TGTGCCAGCAGCGAGGACAGGTGGGCCGGGGAGCTGTTTTTT. Translating it yields CASSEDRWAGELFF. The variable domain in full, with the rest retrieved from reference TRBV11-3 and TRBJ2-2, is EAGVVQSPRYKIIEKKQPVAFWCNPISGHNTLYWYLQNLGQGPELLIRYENEEAVDDSQLPKDRFSAERLKGVDSTLKIQPAELGDSAVYLCASSEDRWAGELFFGEGSRLTVL.

This clone was counted a few times. The same CDR3 also results from other DNA sequences found in this sample. The chain combines TRBV18 with TRBJ1-2; 7 bases agree with TRBD1. CDR3 length equals 14 residues. Per germline, CDR1 KGHSH and CDR2 LQKENI. The V and J ends lost 3 bases and 1 base, in that order; junction bases with no gene match: 2. In DNA, the CDR3 is TGTGCCAGCTCACCCGGGACAGATAACTATGGCTACACCTTC. Its translation is CASSPGTDNYGYTF.

V gene TRBV9 combines with J gene TRBJ2-7, with 10 bases matching TRBD2. CDR1 SGDLS and CDR2 YYNGEE come from the germline V gene. V trimming: 0 bases; J trimming: 5 bases; junction bases outside the gene matches: 5. The CDR3 spans 15 residues. The DNA of the CDR3 is TGTGCCAGCAGCGTAGGGAGCGGGAGGGGCAACGAGCAGTACTTC. As protein: CASSVGSGRGNEQYF.

The chain carries TRBV5-8 and TRBJ2-3; TRBD1 might be the D (6 bases). V lost 4 bases and J lost 5, with 14 bases in between. This CDR3 contains 14 residues. CDR1 and CDR2 from the germline V gene are SGHTS and YDEGEE. As DNA, the CDR3 is TGTGCCAGCAGCCGGGGACACTCAAGAGATACGCAGTATTTT. Its protein is CASSRGHSRDTQYF.

In its sample, this clone was seen once. The chain carries TRBV29-1 and TRBJ2-5; D gene unclear. Germline V gene sequence: CDR1 SQVTM, CDR2 ANQGSEA. V was trimmed by 6 bases and J by 3 bases, leaving 5 bases between them. The CDR3 runs 10 residues. The CDR3 loop reads CSVAEETQYF. The CDR3 nucleotides are TGCAGCGTGGCCGAAGAGACCCAGTACTTC.

The V call is TRBV6-1, the J call TRBJ2-4; 7 positions agree with TRBD2. With 4 bases clipped from V and 2 bases from J, the junction kept 2 bases outside the gene matches. The length of the CDR3 is 14 residues. Germline CDR1 reads MNHNS; CDR2 reads SASEGT. In DNA form, the CDR3 reads TGTGCCAGCAGTGTGCGGGAGACCAAAAACATTCAGTACTTC. Its translation: CASSVRETKNIQYF.

The sample holds many counts of this clone. The V gene is TRBV7-9, the J gene TRBJ2-7, with 11 bases lining up with TRBD2. Trimming removed 5 bases from V and 3 bases from J; junction bases left unmatched: 3. This CDR3 contains 14 residues. CDR1 is SEHNR, CDR2 FQNEAQ, per germline (reference sequence). This CDR3 reads CASSGGTSGYEQYF. The CDR3 DNA is TGTGCCAGCAGCGGAGGGACTAGCGGCTACGAGCAGTACTTC.

The V and J genes are TRBV7-9 and TRBJ2-2; TRBD2 matches at 14 bases. The CDR3 consists of 18 residues. The trim removed 7 bases at V and 4 bases at J, leaving 11 bases unmatched. Germline assignment: CDR1 SEHNR and CDR2 FQNEAQ (reference sequence). The chain's CDR3 is CASTRWGTSGSPTGELFF. The CDR3, as DNA: TGTGCCAGCACCCGCTGGGGGACTAGCGGGAGTCCCACCGGGGAGCTGTTTTTT.

The chain recombines TRBV5-1 with TRBJ2-2; D is unresolved. In germline, CDR1 is SGHRS, CDR2 YFSETQ. There are 13 residues in the CDR3. V was trimmed by 2 bases and J by 3 bases, leaving 5 bases between them. The CDR3 nucleotides read TGCGCCAGCAGCTTTATGGACACCGGGGAGCTGTTTTTT. It yields the protein CASSFMDTGELFF.

The V and J genes are TRBV7-2 and TRBJ1-5; D perhaps matches TRBD1 (5 bases). This CDR3 region has 12 residues. Trimming removed 9 bases at V and 5 bases at J, with 11 bases between. Germline CDR1 and CDR2: SGHTA and FQGNSA. CDR3 loop: CASGRDDQPQHF. In nucleotides, the CDR3 is TGTGCCAGTGGTAGGGACGATCAGCCCCAGCATTTT.

This clone occurred once. This chain links TRBV5-4 with TRBJ1-6, with 9 bases identical to TRBD1. The CDR3 runs to 12 residues. Germline trimming cut 8 bases from V and 10 bases from J; bases unmatched to any gene: 4. Germline values: CDR1 SGHNT, CDR2 YYREEE (reference sequence). CDR3 DNA: TGTGCCAGTCGGACAGGGGAGTCACCCCTCCACTTT. This codes for CASRTGESPLHF.

V is TRBV7-2 and J is TRBJ1-1; D possibly corresponds to TRBD1 (6 bases). CDR3 length: 15 residues. Germline V gene data show CDR1 as SGHTA and CDR2 as FQGNSA. V was trimmed by 5 bases and J by 4 bases, leaving 17 bases between them. CDR3 nucleotide sequence: TGTGCCAGCAGCGATCAAACCGGCAGGGGCACTGAAGCTTTCTTT. This gives the protein CASSDQTGRGTEAFF.

Notes on this clone: A far larger clone is just one base off, so this is likely a read error. The sample contains more than one DNA sequence encoding this CDR3. The chain is built from TRBV11-2 and TRBJ2-1, with 7 bases aligning to TRBD2. The J segment lost 3 bases and the V segment lost 1 base, leaving 0 bases of the junction unmatched. Germline V CDR1 and CDR2: SGHAT, FQNNGV. The CDR3 covers 14 residues. The CDR3 spells CASSLAGGYNEQFF. The CDR3 DNA is TGTGCCAGCAGCTTAGCGGGAGGCTACAATGAGCAGTTCTTC.